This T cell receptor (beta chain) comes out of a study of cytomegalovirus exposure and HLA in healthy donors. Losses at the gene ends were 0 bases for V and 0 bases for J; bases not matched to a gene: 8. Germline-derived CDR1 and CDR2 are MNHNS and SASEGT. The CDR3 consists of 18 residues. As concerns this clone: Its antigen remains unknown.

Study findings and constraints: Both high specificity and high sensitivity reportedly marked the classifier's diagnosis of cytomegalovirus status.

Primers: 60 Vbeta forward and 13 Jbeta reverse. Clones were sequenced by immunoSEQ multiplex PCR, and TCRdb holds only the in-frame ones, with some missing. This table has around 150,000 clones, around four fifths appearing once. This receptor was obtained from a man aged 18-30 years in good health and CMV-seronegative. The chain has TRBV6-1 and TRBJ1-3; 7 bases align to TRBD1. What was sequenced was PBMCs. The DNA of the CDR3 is TGTGCCAGCAGTGAAGCGCTCTGGTCAGGGGGCTCTGGAAACACCATATATTTT. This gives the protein CASSEALWSGGSGNTIYF.